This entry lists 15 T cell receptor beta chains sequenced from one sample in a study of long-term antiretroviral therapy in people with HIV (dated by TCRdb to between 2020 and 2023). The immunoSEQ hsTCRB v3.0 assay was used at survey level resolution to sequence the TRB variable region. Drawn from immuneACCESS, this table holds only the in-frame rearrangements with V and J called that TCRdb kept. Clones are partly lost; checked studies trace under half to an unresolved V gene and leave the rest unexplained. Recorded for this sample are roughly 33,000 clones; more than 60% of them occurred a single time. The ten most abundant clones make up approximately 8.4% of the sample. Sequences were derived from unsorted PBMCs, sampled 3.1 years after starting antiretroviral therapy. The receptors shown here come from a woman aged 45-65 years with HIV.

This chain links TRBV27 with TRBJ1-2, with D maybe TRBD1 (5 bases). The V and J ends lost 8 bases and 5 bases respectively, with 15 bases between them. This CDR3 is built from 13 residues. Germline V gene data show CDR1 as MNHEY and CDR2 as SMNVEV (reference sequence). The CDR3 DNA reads TGTGCCAGCCGTCCGAGGGGTCTTTATGGCTACACCTTC. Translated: CASRPRGLYGYTF.

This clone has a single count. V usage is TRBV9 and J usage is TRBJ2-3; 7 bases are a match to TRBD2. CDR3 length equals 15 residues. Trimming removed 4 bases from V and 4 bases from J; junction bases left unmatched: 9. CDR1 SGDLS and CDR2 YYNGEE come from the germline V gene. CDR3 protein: CASSPRGGDSDTQYF. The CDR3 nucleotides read TGTGCCAGCAGCCCCCGGGGAGGGGATTCAGATACGCAGTATTTT. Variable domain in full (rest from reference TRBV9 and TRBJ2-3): DSGVTQTPKHLITATGQRVTLRCSPRSGDLSVYWYQQSLDQGLQFLIQYYNGEERAKGNILERFSAQQFPDLHSELNLSSLELGDSALYFCASSPRGGDSDTQYFGPGTRLTVL.

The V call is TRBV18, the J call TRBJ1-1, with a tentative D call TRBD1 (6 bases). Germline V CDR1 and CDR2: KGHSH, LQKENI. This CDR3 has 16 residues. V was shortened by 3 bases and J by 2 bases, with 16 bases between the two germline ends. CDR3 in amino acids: CASSPGSGGGNTEAFF. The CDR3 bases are TGTGCCAGCTCACCCGGCAGTGGGGGCGGAAACACTGAAGCTTTCTTT.

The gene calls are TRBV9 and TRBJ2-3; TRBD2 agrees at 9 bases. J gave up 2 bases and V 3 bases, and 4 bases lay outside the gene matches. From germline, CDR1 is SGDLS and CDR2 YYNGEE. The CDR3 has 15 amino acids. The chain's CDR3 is CASSGQRGVTDTQYF. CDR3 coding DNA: TGTGCCAGCAGCGGACAGCGGGGGGTCACAGATACGCAGTATTTT.

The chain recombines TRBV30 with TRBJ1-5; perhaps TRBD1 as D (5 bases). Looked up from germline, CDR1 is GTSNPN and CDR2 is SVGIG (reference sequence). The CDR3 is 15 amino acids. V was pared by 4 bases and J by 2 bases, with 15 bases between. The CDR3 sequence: CAWTQGSGRNQPQHF. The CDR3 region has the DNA TGTGCCTGGACCCAGGGCTCAGGACGCAATCAGCCCCAGCATTTT.

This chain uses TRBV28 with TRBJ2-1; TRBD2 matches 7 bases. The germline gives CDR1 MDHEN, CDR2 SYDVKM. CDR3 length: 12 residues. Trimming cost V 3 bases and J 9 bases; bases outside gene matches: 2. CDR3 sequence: CASSFPGGEQFF. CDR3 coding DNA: TGTGCCAGCAGTTTTCCGGGGGGTGAGCAGTTCTTC.

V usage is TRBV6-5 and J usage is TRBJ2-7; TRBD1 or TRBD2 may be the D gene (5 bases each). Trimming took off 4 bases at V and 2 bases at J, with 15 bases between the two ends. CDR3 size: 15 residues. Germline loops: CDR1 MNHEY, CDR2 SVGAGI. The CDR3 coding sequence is TGTGCCAGCAGTTGCACAACCGGGACCCCCTACGAGCAGTACGTC. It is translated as CASSCTTGTPYEQYV.

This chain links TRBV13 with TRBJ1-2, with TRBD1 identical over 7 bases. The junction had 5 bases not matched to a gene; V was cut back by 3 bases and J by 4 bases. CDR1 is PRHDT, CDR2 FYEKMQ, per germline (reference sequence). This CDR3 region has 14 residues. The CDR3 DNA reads TGTGCCAGCAGCTTCACAGGGGCAGCCTATGGCTACACCTTC. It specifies CASSFTGAAYGYTF.

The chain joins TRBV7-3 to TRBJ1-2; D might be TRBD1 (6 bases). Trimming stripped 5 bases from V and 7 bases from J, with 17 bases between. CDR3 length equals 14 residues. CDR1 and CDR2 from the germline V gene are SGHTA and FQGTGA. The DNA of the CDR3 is TGTGCCAGCAGCCCTGGGGGGGGCGTATCTGGCTACACCTTC. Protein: CASSPGGGVSGYTF.

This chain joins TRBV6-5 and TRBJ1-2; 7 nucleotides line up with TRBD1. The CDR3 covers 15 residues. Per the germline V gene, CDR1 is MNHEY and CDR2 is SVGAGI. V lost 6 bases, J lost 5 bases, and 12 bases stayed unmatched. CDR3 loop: CASSRPNRGVYGYTF. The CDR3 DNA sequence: TGTGCCAGCAGCCGGCCGAACAGGGGCGTATATGGCTACACCTTC.

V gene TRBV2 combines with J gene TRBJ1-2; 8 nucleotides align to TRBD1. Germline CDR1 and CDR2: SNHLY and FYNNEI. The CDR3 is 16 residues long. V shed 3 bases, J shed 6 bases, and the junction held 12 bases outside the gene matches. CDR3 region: CASSDLTGTGANGYTF. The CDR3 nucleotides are TGTGCCAGCAGTGACTTAACCGGGACAGGTGCGAATGGCTACACCTTC.

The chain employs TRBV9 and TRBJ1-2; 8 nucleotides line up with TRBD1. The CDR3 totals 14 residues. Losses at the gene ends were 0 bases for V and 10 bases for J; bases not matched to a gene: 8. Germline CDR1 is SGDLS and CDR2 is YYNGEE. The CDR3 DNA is TGTGCCAGCAGCGTAGTAGGACAGGGCCAGGACTACACCTTC. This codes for CASSVVGQGQDYTF.

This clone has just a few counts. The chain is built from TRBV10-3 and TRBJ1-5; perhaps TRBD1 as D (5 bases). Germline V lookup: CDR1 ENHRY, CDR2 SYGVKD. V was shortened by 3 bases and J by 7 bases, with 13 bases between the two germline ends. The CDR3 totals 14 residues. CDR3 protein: CAISDLTAGQPQHF. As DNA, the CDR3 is TGTGCCATCAGTGACCTGACAGCGGGGCAGCCCCAGCATTTT.

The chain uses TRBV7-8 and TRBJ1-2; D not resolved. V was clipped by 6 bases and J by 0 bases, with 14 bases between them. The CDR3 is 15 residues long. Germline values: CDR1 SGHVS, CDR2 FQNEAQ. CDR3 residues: CASSPDGEANYGYTF. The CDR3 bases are TGTGCCAGCAGTCCAGACGGCGAAGCTAACTATGGCTACACCTTC.

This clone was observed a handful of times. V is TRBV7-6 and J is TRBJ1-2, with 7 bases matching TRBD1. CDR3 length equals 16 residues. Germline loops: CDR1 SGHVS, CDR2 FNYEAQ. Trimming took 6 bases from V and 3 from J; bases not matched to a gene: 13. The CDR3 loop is CASSHIYRGSHYGYTF. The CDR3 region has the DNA TGTGCCAGCAGTCATATTTACAGGGGATCCCACTATGGCTACACCTTC.